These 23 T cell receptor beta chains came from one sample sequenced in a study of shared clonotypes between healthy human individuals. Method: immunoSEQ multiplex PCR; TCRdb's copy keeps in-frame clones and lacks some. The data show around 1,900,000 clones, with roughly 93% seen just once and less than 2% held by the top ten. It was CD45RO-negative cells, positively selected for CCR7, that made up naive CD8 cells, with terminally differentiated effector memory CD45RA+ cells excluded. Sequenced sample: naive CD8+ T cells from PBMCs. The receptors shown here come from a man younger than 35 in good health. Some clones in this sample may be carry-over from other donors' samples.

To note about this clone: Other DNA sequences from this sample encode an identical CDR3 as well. The CDR3 DNA reads as TGTGCCAGCAGCGGATCCCGGACCGGGGAGCTGTTTTTT. Its protein product is CASSGSRTGELFF. The V call is TRBV9, the J call TRBJ2-2, with D uncertain. The germline V gene encodes CDR1 SGDLS and CDR2 YYNGEE. The CDR3 has 13 residues. Trimming left V 3 bases short and J 5 bases short, with 8 bases between.

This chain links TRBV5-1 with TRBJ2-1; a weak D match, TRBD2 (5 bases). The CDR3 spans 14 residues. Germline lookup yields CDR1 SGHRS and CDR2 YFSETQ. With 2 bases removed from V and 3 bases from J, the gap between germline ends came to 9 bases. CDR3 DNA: TGCGCCAGCAGCTTAACAGCGGACTACAATGAGCAGTTCTTC. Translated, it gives CASSLTADYNEQFF.

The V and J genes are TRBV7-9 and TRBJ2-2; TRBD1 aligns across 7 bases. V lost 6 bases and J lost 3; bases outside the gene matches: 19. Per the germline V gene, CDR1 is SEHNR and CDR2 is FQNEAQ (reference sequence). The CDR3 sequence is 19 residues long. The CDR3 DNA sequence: TGTGCCAGCAGTCAACAGGGGCAAGTTCGAAGTGCATACACCGGGGAGCTGTTTTTT. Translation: CASSQQGQVRSAYTGELFF.

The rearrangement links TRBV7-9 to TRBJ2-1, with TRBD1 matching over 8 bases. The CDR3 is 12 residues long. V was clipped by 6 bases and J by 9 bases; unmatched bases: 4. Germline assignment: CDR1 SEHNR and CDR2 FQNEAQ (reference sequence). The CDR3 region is CASRYRGSEQFF. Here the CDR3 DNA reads TGTGCCAGCAGGTACAGGGGGTCTGAGCAGTTCTTC.

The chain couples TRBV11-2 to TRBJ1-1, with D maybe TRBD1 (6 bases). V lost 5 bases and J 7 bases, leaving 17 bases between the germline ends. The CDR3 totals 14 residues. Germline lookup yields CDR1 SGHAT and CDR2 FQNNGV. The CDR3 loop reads CASSGTGRGNEAFF. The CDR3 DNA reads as TGTGCCAGCAGCGGCACCGGGAGGGGGAATGAAGCTTTCTTT.

CDR3 bases: TGTGCCAGCAGTTCTGTTTTGGGGCCCTATGGCTACACCTTC. This codes for CASSSVLGPYGYTF. The chain employs TRBV6-5 and TRBJ1-2; D is possibly TRBD1 (5 bases). Germline V gene data show CDR1 as MNHEY and CDR2 as SVGAGI. V lost 4 bases, J lost 4 bases, and 13 bases lay in between. CDR3 length equals 14 residues.

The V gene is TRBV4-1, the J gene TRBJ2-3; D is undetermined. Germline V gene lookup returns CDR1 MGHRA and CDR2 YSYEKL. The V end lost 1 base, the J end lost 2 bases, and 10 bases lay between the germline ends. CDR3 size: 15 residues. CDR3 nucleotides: TGCGCCAGCAGCCAAGGACTGGGTCTCACAGATACGCAGTATTTT. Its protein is CASSQGLGLTDTQYF.

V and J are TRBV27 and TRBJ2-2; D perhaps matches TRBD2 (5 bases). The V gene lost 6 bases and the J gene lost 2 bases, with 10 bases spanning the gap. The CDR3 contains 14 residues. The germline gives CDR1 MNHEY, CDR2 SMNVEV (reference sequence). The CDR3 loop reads CASSRRGNTGELFF. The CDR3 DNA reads TGTGCCAGCAGCCGTCGGGGAAACACCGGGGAGCTGTTTTTT.

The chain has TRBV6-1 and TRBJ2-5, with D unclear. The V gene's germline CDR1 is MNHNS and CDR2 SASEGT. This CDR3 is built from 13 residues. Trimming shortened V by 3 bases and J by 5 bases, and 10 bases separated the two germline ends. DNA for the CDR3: TGTGCCAGCAGTGAGGTCAGGCAGGAGACCCAGTACTTC. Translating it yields CASSEVRQETQYF.

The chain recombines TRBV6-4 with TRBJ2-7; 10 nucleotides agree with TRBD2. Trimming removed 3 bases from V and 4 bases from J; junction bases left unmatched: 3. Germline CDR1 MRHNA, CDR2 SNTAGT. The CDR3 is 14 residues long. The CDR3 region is CASSELAGKYEQYF. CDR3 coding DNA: TGTGCCAGCAGTGAACTAGCGGGAAAGTACGAGCAGTACTTC.

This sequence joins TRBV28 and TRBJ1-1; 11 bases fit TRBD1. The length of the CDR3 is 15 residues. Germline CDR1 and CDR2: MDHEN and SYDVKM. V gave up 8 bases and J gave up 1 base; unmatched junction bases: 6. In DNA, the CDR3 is TGTGCCAGCTCTAAGGACAGGGGGCGGAACACTGAAGCTTTCTTT. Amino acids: CASSKDRGRNTEAFF.

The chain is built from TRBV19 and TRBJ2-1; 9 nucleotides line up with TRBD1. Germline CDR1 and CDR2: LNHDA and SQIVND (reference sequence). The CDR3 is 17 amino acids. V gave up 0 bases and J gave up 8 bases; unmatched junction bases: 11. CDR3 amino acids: CASSIDTMGQGGDEQFF. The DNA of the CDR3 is TGTGCCAGTAGTATAGACACAATGGGACAGGGAGGGGATGAGCAGTTCTTC.

The CDR3: CSVSPEGETQYF. The CDR3, as DNA: TGCAGCGTGAGCCCCGAGGGGGAGACCCAGTACTTC. The chain joins TRBV29-1 to TRBJ2-5; D is perhaps TRBD1 or TRBD2 (5 bases each). The CDR3 sequence is 12 residues long. Germline V gene sequence: CDR1 SQVTM, CDR2 ANQGSEA. The ends were cut back, 6 bases at V and 5 bases at J, with 13 bases in the middle.

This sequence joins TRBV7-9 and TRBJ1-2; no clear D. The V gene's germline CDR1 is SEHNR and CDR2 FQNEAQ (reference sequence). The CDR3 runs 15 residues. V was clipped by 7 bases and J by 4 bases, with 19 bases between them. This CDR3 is CASTPPLGILYGYTF. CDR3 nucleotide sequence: TGTGCCAGCACCCCACCCCTCGGGATCCTCTATGGCTACACCTTC. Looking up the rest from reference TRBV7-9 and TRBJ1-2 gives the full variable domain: DTGVSQNPRHKITKRGQNVTFRCDPISEHNRLYWYRQTLGQGPEFLTYFQNEAQLEKSRLLSDRFSAERPKGSFSTLEIQRTEQGDSAMYLCASTPPLGILYGYTFGSGTRLTVV.

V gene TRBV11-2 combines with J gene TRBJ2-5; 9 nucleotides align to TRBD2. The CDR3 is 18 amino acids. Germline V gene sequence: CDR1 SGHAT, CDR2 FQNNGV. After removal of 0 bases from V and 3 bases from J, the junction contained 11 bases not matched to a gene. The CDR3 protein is CASSLDPGLAGLKETQYF. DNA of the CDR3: TGTGCCAGCAGCTTAGATCCGGGTCTAGCGGGGTTAAAAGAGACCCAGTACTTC.

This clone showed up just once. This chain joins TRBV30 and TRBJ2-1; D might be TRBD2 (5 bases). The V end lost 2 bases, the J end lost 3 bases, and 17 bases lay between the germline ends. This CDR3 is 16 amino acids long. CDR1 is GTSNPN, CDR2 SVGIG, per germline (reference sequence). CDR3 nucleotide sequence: TGTGCCTGGAGTCGAATTAGCGTTAACATCTACAATGAGCAGTTCTTC. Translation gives CAWSRISVNIYNEQFF. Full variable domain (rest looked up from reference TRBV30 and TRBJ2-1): SQTIHQWPATLVQPVGSPLSLECTVEGTSNPNLYWYRQAAGRGLQLLFYSVGIGQISSEVPQNLSASRPQDRQFILSSKKLLLSDSGFYLCAWSRISVNIYNEQFFGPGTRLTVL.

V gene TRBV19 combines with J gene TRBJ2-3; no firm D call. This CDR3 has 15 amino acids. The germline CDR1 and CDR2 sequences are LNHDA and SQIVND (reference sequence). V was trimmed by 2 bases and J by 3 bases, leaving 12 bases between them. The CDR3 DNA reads TGTGCCAGTAGTATAACACGGTCTGGGACAGATACGCAGTATTTT. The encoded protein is CASSITRSGTDTQYF.

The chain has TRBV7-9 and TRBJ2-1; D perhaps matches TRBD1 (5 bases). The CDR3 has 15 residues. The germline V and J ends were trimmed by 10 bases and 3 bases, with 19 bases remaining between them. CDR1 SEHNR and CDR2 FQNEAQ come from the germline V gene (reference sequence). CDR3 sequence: CATTGPGLIYNEQFF. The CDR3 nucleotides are TGTGCCACCACAGGTCCCGGGCTGATCTACAATGAGCAGTTCTTC.

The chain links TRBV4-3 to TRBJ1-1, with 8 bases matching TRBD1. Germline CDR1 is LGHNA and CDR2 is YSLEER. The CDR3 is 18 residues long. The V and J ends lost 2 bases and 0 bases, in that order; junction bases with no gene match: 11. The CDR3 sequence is CASSQMTGDGGMNTEAFF. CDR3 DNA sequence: TGCGCCAGCAGCCAAATGACAGGGGACGGGGGCATGAACACTGAAGCTTTCTTT.

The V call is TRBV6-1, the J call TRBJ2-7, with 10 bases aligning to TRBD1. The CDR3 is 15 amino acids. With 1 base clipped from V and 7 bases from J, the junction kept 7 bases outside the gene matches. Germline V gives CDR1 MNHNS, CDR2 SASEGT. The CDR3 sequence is CASSEDPTGGQEQYF. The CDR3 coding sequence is TGTGCCAGCAGTGAAGATCCGACAGGGGGCCAGGAGCAGTACTTC.

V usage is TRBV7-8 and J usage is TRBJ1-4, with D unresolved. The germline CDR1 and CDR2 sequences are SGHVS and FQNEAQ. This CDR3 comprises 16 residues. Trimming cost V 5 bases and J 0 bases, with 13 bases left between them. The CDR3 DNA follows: TGTGCCAGCAGCCACCCGGACGGGGCAACTAATGAAAAACTGTTTTTT. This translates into CASSHPDGATNEKLFF.

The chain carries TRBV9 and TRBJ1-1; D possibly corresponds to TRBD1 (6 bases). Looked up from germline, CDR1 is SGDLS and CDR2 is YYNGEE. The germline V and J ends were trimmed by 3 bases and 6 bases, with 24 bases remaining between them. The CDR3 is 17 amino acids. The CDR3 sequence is CASSANRDITPGAEAFF. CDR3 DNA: TGTGCCAGCAGCGCCAACCGGGACATTACTCCAGGGGCTGAAGCTTTCTTT.

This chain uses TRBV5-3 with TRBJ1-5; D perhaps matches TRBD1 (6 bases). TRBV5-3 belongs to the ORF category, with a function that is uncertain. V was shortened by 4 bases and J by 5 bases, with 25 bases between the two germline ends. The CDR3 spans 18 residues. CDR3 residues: CARSPVVRQGRGDQPQHF. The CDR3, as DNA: TGTGCCAGAAGCCCCGTGGTTCGGCAGGGGCGAGGGGATCAGCCCCAGCATTTT.